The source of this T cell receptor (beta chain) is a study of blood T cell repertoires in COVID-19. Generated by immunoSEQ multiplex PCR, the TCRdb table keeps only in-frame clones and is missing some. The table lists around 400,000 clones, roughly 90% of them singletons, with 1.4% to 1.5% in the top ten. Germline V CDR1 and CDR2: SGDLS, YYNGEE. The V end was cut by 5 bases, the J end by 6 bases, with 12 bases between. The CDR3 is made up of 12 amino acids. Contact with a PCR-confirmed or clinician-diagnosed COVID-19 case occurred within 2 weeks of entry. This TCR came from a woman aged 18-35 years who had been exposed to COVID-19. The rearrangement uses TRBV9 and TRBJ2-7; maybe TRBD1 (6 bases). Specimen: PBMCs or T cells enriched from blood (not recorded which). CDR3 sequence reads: CASRGDIGEQYF. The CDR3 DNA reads TGTGCCAGCAGAGGGGACATAGGCGAGCAGTACTTC.